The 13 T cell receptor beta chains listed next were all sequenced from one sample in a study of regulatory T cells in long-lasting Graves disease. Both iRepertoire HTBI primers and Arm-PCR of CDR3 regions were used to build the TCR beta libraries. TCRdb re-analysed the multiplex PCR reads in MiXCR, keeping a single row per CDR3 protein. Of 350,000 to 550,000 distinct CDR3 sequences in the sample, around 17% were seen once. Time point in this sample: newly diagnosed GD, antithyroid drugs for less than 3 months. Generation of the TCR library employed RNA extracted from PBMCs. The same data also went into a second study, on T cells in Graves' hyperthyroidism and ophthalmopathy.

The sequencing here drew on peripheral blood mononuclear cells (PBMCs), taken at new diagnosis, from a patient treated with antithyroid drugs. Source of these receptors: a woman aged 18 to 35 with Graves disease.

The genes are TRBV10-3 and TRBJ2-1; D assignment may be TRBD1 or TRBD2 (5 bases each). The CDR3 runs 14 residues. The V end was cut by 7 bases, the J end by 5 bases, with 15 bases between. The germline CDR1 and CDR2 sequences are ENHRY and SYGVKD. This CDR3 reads CAINNRDPNNEQFF. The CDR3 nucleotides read TGTGCCATCAACAACCGGGACCCCAACAATGAGCAGTTCTTC.

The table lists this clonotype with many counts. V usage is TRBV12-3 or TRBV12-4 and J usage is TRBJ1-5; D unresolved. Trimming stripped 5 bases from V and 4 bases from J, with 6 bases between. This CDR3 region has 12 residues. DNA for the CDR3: TGTGCCAGCAGTATCCATAATCAGCCCCAGCATTTT. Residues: CASSIHNQPQHF.

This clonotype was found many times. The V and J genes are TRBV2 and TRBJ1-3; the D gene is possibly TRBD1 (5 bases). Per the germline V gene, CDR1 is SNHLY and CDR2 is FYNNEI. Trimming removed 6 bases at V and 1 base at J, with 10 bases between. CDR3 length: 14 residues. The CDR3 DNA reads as TGTGCCAGCAGCTCGAGGGGTTCTGGAAACACCATATATTTT. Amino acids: CASSSRGSGNTIYF.

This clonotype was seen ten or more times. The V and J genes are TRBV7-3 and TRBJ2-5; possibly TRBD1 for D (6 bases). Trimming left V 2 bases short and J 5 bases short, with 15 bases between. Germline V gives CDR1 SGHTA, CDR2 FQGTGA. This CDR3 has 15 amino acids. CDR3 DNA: TGTGCCAGCAGCTTAGCAGGGGTCGTGGGGGAGACCCAGTACTTC. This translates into CASSLAGVVGETQYF.

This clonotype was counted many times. Written as DNA, the CDR3 is TGTGCCACTCTTTCAACACAAGGGGTGGGCACTGAAGCTTTCTTT. It encodes CATLSTQGVGTEAFF. The chain uses TRBV6-1 and TRBJ1-1, with D perhaps TRBD1 (5 bases). This CDR3 is built from 15 residues. The germline CDR1 and CDR2 sequences are MNHNS and SASEGT. V lost 10 bases, J lost 4 bases, and 22 bases lay in between.

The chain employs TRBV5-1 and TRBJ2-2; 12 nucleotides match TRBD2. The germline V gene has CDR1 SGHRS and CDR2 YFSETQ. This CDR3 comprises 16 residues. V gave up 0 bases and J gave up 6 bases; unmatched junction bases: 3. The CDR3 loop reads CASSLASGRAAGELFF. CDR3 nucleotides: TGCGCCAGCAGCTTGGCTAGCGGGAGGGCCGCCGGGGAGCTGTTTTTT. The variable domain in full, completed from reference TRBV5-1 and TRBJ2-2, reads KAGVTQTPRYLIKTRGQQVTLSCSPISGHRSVSWYQQTPGQGLQFLFEYFSETQRNKGNFPGRFSGRQFSNSRSEMNVSTLELGDSALYLCASSLASGRAAGELFFGEGSRLTVL.

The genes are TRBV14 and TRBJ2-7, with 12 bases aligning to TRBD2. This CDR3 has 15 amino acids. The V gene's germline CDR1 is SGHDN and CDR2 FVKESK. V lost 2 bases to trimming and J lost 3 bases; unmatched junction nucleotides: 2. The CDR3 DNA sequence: TGTGCCAGCAGCCAAACTAGCGGGAGGTTCTACGAGCAGTACTTC. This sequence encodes CASSQTSGRFYEQYF.

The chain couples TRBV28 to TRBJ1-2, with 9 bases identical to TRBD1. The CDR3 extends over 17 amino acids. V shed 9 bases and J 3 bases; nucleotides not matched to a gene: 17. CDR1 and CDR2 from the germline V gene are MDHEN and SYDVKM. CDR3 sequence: CASSRALGTGLDYGYTF. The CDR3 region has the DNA TGTGCCAGTAGTCGGGCCTTAGGGACAGGGTTAGACTATGGCTACACCTTC.

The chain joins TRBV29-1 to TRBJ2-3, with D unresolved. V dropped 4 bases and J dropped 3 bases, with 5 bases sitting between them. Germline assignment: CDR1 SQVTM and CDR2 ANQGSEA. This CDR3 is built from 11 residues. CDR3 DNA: TGCAGCGTTGGCCATACAGATACGCAGTATTTT. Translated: CSVGHTDTQYF.

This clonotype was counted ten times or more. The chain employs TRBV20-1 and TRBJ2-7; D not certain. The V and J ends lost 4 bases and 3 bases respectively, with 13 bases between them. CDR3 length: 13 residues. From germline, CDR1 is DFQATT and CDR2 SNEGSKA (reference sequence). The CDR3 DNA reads TGCAGTGCTAAGGGTTATTGGCACTACGAGCAGTACTTC. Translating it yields CSAKGYWHYEQYF.

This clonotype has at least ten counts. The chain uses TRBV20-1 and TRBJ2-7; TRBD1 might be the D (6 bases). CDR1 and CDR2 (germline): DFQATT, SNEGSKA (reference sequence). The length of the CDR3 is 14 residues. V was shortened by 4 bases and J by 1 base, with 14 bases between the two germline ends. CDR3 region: CSAKGVIQSYEQYF. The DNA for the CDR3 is TGCAGTGCTAAGGGGGTCATTCAGTCCTACGAGCAGTACTTC.

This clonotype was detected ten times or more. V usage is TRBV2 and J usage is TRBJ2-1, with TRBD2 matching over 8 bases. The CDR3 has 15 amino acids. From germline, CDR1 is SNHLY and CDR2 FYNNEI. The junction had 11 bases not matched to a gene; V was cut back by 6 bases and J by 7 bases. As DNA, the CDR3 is TGTGCCAGCAGCAAAATAGCGGGAATGAGGAATGAGCAGTTCTTC. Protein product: CASSKIAGMRNEQFF.

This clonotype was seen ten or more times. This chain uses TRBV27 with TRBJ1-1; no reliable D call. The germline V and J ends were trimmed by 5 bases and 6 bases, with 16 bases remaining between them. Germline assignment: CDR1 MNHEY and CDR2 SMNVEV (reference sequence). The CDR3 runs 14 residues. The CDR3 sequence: CASSPRTGGAEAFF. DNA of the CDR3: TGTGCCAGCAGTCCCAGGACCGGCGGCGCTGAAGCTTTCTTT.